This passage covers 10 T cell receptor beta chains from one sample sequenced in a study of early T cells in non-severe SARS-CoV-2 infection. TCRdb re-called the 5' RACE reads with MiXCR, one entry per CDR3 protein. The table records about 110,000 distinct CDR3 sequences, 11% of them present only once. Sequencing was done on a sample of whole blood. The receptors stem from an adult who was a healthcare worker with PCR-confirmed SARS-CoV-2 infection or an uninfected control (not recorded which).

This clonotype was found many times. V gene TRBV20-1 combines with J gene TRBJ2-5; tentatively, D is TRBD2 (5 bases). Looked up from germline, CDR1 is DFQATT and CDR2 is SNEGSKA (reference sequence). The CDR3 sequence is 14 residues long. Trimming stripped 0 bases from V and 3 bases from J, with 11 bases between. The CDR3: CSARDVGLKETQYF. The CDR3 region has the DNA TGCAGTGCTAGAGATGTCGGACTGAAAGAGACCCAGTACTTC.

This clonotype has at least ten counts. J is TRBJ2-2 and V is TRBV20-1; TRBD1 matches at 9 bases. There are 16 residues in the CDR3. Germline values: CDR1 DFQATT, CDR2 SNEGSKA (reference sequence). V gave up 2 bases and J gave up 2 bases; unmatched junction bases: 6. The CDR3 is CSARPLGQGNTGELFF. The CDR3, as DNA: TGCAGTGCTAGACCTCTGGGACAGGGCAACACCGGGGAGCTGTTTTTT.

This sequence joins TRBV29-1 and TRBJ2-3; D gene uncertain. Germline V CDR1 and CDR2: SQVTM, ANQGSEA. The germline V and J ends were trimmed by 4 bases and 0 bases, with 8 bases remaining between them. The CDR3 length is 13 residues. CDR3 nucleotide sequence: TGCAGCGTTGTGCCCGTTAGCACAGATACGCAGTATTTT. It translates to CSVVPVSTDTQYF.

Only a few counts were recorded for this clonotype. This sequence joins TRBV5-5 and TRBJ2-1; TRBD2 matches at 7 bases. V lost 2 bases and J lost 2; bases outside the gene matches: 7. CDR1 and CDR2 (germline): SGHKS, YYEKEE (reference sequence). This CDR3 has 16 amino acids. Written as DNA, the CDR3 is TGTGCCAGCAGCTTCGGGAGGCCACTAGCCTACAATGAGCAGTTCTTC. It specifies CASSFGRPLAYNEQFF.

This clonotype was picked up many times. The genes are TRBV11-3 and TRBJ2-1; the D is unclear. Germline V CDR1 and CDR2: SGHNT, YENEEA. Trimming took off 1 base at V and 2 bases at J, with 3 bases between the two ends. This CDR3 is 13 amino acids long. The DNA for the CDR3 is TGTGCCAGCAGCTTAGGTCCCTACAATGAGCAGTTCTTC. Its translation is CASSLGPYNEQFF.

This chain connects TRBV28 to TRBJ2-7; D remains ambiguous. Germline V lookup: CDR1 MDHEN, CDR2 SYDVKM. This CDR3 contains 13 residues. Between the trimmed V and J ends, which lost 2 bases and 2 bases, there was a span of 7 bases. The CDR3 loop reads CASSLTGTYEQYF. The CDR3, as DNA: TGTGCCAGCAGTTTAACGGGTACCTACGAGCAGTACTTC.

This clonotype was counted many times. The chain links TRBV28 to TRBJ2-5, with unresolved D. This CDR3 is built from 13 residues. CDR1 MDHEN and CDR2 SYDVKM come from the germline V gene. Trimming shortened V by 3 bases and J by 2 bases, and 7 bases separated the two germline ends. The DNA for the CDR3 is TGTGCCAGCAGTTTGAGTCGGCAAGAGACCCAGTACTTC. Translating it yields CASSLSRQETQYF.

CDR3 in amino acids: CASSHLRNEQFF. DNA for the CDR3: TGTGCCAGCAGCCACCTCCGCAATGAGCAGTTCTTC. The chain couples TRBV12-3 or TRBV12-4 to TRBJ2-1, with no clear D. Trimming cost V 6 bases and J 6 bases, with 9 bases left between them. CDR3 length equals 12 residues.

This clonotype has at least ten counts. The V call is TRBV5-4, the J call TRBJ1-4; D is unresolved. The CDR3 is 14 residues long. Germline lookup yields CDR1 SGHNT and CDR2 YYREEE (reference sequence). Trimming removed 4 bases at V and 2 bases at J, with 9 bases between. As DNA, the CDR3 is TGTGCCAGCAGCCTTACCGGGACTAATGAAAAACTGTTTTTT. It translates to CASSLTGTNEKLFF.

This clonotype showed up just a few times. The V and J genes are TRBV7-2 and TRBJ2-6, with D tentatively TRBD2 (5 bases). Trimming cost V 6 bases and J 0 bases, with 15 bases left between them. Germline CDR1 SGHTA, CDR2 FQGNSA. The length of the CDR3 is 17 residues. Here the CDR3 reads CASSLGIRGSGANVLTF. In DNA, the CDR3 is TGTGCCAGCAGTTTGGGTATACGGGGCTCTGGGGCCAACGTCCTGACTTTC.